This TCR beta chain was observed in a study of T cells in Graves' hyperthyroidism and ophthalmopathy. Turning to the study itself: Staff took peripheral blood when the initial diagnosis was made, before any treatment began.

The CDR3 totals 17 residues. Trimming removed 6 bases from V and 0 bases from J, with 15 bases in between. Germline V gives CDR1 SGHTA, CDR2 FQGTGA. Using RNA transcripts as the source, TCR beta CDR3 regions were amplified. A first-round RT-PCR of the TCR CDR3 used the HTBI primer set. TCRdb called the multiplex PCR reads again in MiXCR, with one record for every CDR3 protein. This table has under 400,000 distinct CDR3 sequences, roughly 25% appearing once. Study-level results: Most thyroid clonotypes expanded above 0.001 were also detected in blood.

Graves' hyperthyroidism without ophthalmopathy progression within 18 months was termed stable. In making diagnoses, clinical symptoms, serum thyroxine and TRAb, thyroid ultrasound and orbital computed tomography were all used. Concerning this clonotype: Its antigen is not known.

The sample comprised blood. V gene TRBV7-3 combines with J gene TRBJ2-6, with TRBD2 as a possible D gene (6 bases). The clonotype was recovered from a man aged 45-65 years with Graves' hyperthyroidism. This CDR3 is CASSQPGLSSGANVLTF. The CDR3 nucleotides read TGTGCCAGCAGTCAGCCGGGACTGAGCTCTGGGGCCAACGTCCTGACTTTC.